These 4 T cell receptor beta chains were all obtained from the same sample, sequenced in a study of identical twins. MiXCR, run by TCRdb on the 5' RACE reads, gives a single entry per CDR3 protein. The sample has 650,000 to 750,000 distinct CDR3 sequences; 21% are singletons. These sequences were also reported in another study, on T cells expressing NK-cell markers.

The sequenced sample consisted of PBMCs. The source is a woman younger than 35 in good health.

The CDR3 coding sequence is TGCGCCAGCAGCCCCCGTCTTCGGGGGGGCAACACCGGGGAGCTGTTTTTT. This gives the protein CASSPRLRGGNTGELFF. This chain joins TRBV5-1 and TRBJ2-2; the match to TRBD2 covers 8 bases. Losses at the gene ends were 4 bases for V and 2 bases for J; bases not matched to a gene: 10. In germline, CDR1 is SGHRS, CDR2 YFSETQ. The CDR3 extends over 17 amino acids.

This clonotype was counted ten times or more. CDR3 sequence (DNA): TGTGCCAGCAGCTTGGACGCAGGGGGCACAGATACGCAGTATTTT. This codes for CASSLDAGGTDTQYF. V is TRBV5-5 and J is TRBJ2-3; tentative D call: TRBD1 (6 bases). The CDR3 is made up of 15 amino acids. Trimming removed 0 bases from V and 1 base from J, with 9 bases in between. The germline CDR1 and CDR2 sequences are SGHKS and YYEKEE (reference sequence).

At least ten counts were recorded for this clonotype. CDR3 sequence (DNA): TGCAGTGCTGGTCTGGGACTAGCGGGAGTAAGGTTCTTC. This encodes CSAGLGLAGVRFF. The rearrangement links TRBV20-1 to TRBJ2-1, with 14 bases that match TRBD2. The CDR3 has 13 amino acids. Germline-derived CDR1 and CDR2 are DFQATT and SNEGSKA (reference sequence). Unmatched junction bases numbered 9, after V lost 5 bases and J lost 15 bases.

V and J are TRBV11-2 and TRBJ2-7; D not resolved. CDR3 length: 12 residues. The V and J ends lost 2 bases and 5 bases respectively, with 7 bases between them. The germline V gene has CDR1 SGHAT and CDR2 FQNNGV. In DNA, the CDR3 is TGTGCCAGCAGCTTATCCGTCAACGAGCAGTACTTC. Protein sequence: CASSLSVNEQYF.